A selection of T cell receptor beta chains follows, all from one sample in a study of cytomegalovirus exposure and HLA in healthy donors. The method was immunoSEQ multiplex PCR; TCRdb's version includes in-frame clones alone and lacks a portion of them. The top ten clones hold approximately 20% of a sample with roughly 90,000 clones, about 68% of them seen once. The source material was PBMCs. These TCRs come from a man under 40 in good health and CMV-seropositive. Both conserved end residues are part of each CDR3. The order of the fields is CDR3 DNA, CDR3 protein, clone size, J gene, V gene, D gene. The D gene is left open where the match is weak. Where a row states a size, it is once, few, many or the class of an expanded clone; other rows omit it.

TGTGCCAGTAGCAGTATAGAGAGGAGGGACAATCAGCCCCAGCATTTT,CASSSIERRDNQPQHF,.,TRBJ1-5,TRBV19,.
TGCGCCAGCAGCCAAGAAGGGGTCGGGACAGGGCTCAATGAGCAGTTCTTC,CASSQEGVGTGLNEQFF,many,TRBJ2-1,TRBV4-3,TRBD1
TGTGCCAGCACCCGGGACTCCTACGAGCAGTACTTC,CASTRDSYEQYF,.,TRBJ2-7,TRBV2,.
TGTGCCAGCAGCCTCGGACGACAGGGGCTCGAGCAGTACTTC,CASSLGRQGLEQYF,.,TRBJ2-7,TRBV7-6,TRBD1
TGTGCCAGCAGCTCAGTCTCCCGAAATACCGGGGAGCTGTTTTTT,CASSSVSRNTGELFF,few,TRBJ2-2,TRBV5-6,.
TGTGCCAGCAGTCCCGACAGGGACGACTCCTACGAGCAGTACTTC,CASSPDRDDSYEQYF,few,TRBJ2-7,TRBV6-5,TRBD1
TGTGCCAGCAGCCCGTCGGGGGGCGAATTCGACTATGGCTACCCCTTC,CASSPSGGEFDYGYPF,.,TRBJ1-2,TRBV9,.
TGTGCCAGTACCGGAGATCTTCAGAGTGGTGAGCAGTACTTC,CASTGDLQSGEQYF,once,TRBJ2-7,TRBV19,.
TGCGCCAGCAGCTCCCGGACTAGCGGGTCCACAGATACGCAGTATTTT,CASSSRTSGSTDTQYF,.,TRBJ2-3,TRBV5-1,TRBD2
TGTGCCAGCAGTTTAACGGGAACAGGGGGTCGGCTGTTTTTT,CASSLTGTGGRLFF,.,TRBJ1-4,TRBV28,TRBD1
TGCGCCAGCAGCCCTGACAGGGGGCAGGAAGCTTTCTTT,CASSPDRGQEAFF,.,TRBJ1-1,TRBV4-3,TRBD1
TGTGCCAGCAGCTCCCCGGACAGGTTAGAGAGGAATGGCTACACCTTC,CASSSPDRLERNGYTF,.,TRBJ1-2,TRBV7-6,TRBD1
TGTGCCATCAGTCAGGGGTCCTACGAGCAGTACTTC,CAISQGSYEQYF,.,TRBJ2-7,TRBV10-3,.
TGTGCCTGGAGTGTACCGGGGTATTCACAGTTCTTC,CAWSVPGYSQFF,.,TRBJ2-1,TRBV30,.
TGCGCCAGCAGCCTCACTACGGGGGGAACTAATGAAAAACTGTTTTTT,CASSLTTGGTNEKLFF,once,TRBJ1-4,TRBV4-1,.
TGTGCCAGCAGTCCCAGCGGGGGGTACAATGAGCAGTTCTTC,CASSPSGGYNEQFF,.,TRBJ2-1,TRBV7-9,TRBD2
TGTGCCTGGAGTGTACAGGGGATGGGCAATCAGCCCCAGCATTTT,CAWSVQGMGNQPQHF,once,TRBJ1-5,TRBV30,TRBD1
TGTGCCAGCAGCCATCTCGGACTAGCGGGTTACGAGCAGTACTTC,CASSHLGLAGYEQYF,.,TRBJ2-7,TRBV14,TRBD2
TGTGCCAGCAGCGCGGGACTAGCGGGATACTACGAGCAGTACTTC,CASSAGLAGYYEQYF,few,TRBJ2-7,TRBV9,TRBD2
TGTGCCAGCAGCTTCCTCTACCGGGACAGGACCTACAATGAGCAGTTCTTC,CASSFLYRDRTYNEQFF,.,TRBJ2-1,TRBV5-4,TRBD1
TGTGCCAGCAGCTTACAACGGGGGAACACCGGGGAGCTGTTTTTT,CASSLQRGNTGELFF,.,TRBJ2-2,TRBV7-6,.
TGTGCCAGCAGTTACTGGGACAGCCCTGAGGGCACTGAAGCTTTCTTT,CASSYWDSPEGTEAFF,.,TRBJ1-1,TRBV6-6,TRBD1
TGTGCCAGCAGTTTCGTAAGTCCCGGGACAGGGGTCGGGGGCAATCAGCCCCAGCATTTT,CASSFVSPGTGVGGNQPQHF,few,TRBJ1-5,TRBV28,TRBD1
TGTGCCAGCAGTCCTTACCGGGAGAATGAAAAACTGTTTTTT,CASSPYRENEKLFF,.,TRBJ1-4,TRBV6-6,.
TGTGCCTGGACTAAACGGGGCTCTGGAAACACCATATATTTT,CAWTKRGSGNTIYF,.,TRBJ1-3,TRBV30,.
TGTGCCAGCAGTTTGTACCTCGACCGGGACAGGGTCTACGAGCAGTACTTC,CASSLYLDRDRVYEQYF,.,TRBJ2-7,TRBV27,TRBD1
TGTGCCAGCAGCCGTAGCGGGGCCCCGGACTCCTACGAGCAGTACTTC,CASSRSGAPDSYEQYF,once,TRBJ2-7,TRBV4-2,TRBD2
TGTGCCTGGAGTAGGCGGGAGGGCAACGAGCAGTACTTC,CAWSRREGNEQYF,.,TRBJ2-7,TRBV30,TRBD2
TGTGCCATCAGTTCTACAGGGGATATCGGAGACACCATATATTTT,CAISSTGDIGDTIYF,.,TRBJ1-3,TRBV10-3,TRBD1
TGTGCCAGCAGCGTCACAGGGTCTGCAGAGACCCAGTACTTC,CASSVTGSAETQYF,.,TRBJ2-5,TRBV9,.
TGTGCCAGCAGCTTGGGGACAGGTACTCTATTTTACTACGAGCAGTACTTC,CASSLGTGTLFYYEQYF,.,TRBJ2-7,TRBV5-6,TRBD1
TGTGCCAGCAGTATACAGGATTATAGCAATCAGCCCCAGCATTTT,CASSIQDYSNQPQHF,.,TRBJ1-5,TRBV28,.
TGTGCCAGCAGCTTATCTAGCGGGAGCAACGAGCAGTACTTC,CASSLSSGSNEQYF,.,TRBJ2-7,TRBV7-2,TRBD2
TGTGCCACCCGGACAGGGGGAACGTACGAGCAGTACTTC,CATRTGGTYEQYF,few,TRBJ2-7,TRBV19,TRBD1
TGTGCCAGCACCACAGGGGCCAACCGTGGCTACACCTTC,CASTTGANRGYTF,.,TRBJ1-2,TRBV6-5,TRBD1
TGTGCCAGCAGCTTAGACCCGAGAGCGGGACTAGCCAAAAACATTCAGTACTTC,CASSLDPRAGLAKNIQYF,.,TRBJ2-4,TRBV7-9,TRBD2
TGTGCCAGCAGCTTGGACAGGGGTATCACAGATACGCAGTATTTT,CASSLDRGITDTQYF,.,TRBJ2-3,TRBV7-3,TRBD1
TGTGCCAGCAGCTTTCTGGGGGCCGATCAGCCCCAGCATTTT,CASSFLGADQPQHF,.,TRBJ1-5,TRBV7-9,.
TGTGCCAGCAGCCCCCTGGGACAGGACACAGATACGCAGTATTTT,CASSPLGQDTDTQYF,.,TRBJ2-3,TRBV7-3,TRBD1
TGTGCCAGCAGCCCAAGGACAGGGGGCGCGGGCTATGGCTACACCTTC,CASSPRTGGAGYGYTF,.,TRBJ1-2,TRBV9,TRBD1
TGTGCCAGCAGTTCCTCGCAAGGTCGAGGGCAAGAGACCCAGTACTTC,CASSSSQGRGQETQYF,few,TRBJ2-5,TRBV27,.
TGTGCCAGCAGCTTACCGACCTGGAACAGCCGTCTTGAAGCTTTCTTT,CASSLPTWNSRLEAFF,few,TRBJ1-1,TRBV7-2,.
TGTGCCAGCAGCCTGGACAGGGAGGGAGGAGGCTACACCTTC,CASSLDREGGGYTF,.,TRBJ1-2,TRBV6-4,TRBD1
TGTGCCAGCAGTGAAGTTCGGGGTCCTAGCAATCAGCCCCAGCATTTT,CASSEVRGPSNQPQHF,.,TRBJ1-5,TRBV2,.
TGCGCCAGCAGCCGCCCCTCGGGAGGGAACACTGAAGCTTTCTTT,CASSRPSGGNTEAFF,.,TRBJ1-1,TRBV5-1,.
TGTGCCAGCAGCCCTCCGGGACAGGGGGGAGAGACCCAGTACTTC,CASSPPGQGGETQYF,.,TRBJ2-5,TRBV5-6,TRBD1
TGTGCCACTACCGACCGGACAGGGGGGGGCTACACCTTC,CATTDRTGGGYTF,.,TRBJ1-2,TRBV5-6,TRBD1
TGTGCCAGCACCGCGACTAGCGGGGGGACCAATGAGCAGTTCTTC,CASTATSGGTNEQFF,.,TRBJ2-1,TRBV7-2,TRBD2
TGTGCCAGCTCTGTAAATGAAAAACTGTTTTTT,CASSVNEKLFF,.,TRBJ1-4,TRBV6-1,.
TGTGCCAGCAGCCCTCTCGGACTAGCGGGCACGAGCTCCTACGAGCAGTACTTC,CASSPLGLAGTSSYEQYF,.,TRBJ2-7,TRBV7-9,TRBD2
TGTGCCAGCAGTCCACAGGGGGCAGGGGAGCTGTTTTTT,CASSPQGAGELFF,few,TRBJ2-2,TRBV7-2,TRBD1